The 14 T cell receptor beta chains reported below all come from one sample, sequenced in a study of cytomegalovirus exposure and HLA in healthy donors. The PCR employed 60 Vbeta primers together with 13 Jbeta primers. The data were produced by immunoSEQ multiplex PCR, yet TCRdb's version contains in-frame clones alone and is incomplete. The sample consists of 200,000 to 250,000 clones, 77% of them appearing once. The specimen sequenced was PBMCs. These receptors all stem from a woman aged 55 to 70 in good health and CMV-seropositive.

V usage is TRBV6-1 and J usage is TRBJ1-4; 7 nucleotides line up with TRBD1. The V gene end was trimmed by 4 bases and the J gene end by 8 bases; junction bases not matched to a gene: 4. The CDR3 contains 13 residues. The germline V gene encodes CDR1 MNHNS and CDR2 SASEGT. The CDR3 sequence is CASSVGTAEKLFF. For the CDR3, the DNA is TGTGCCAGCAGTGTGGGGACAGCCGAAAAACTGTTTTTT.

The chain employs TRBV19 and TRBJ1-4; 7 bases fit TRBD1. The V gene end was trimmed by 8 bases and the J gene end by 4 bases; junction bases not matched to a gene: 4. Germline values: CDR1 LNHDA, CDR2 SQIVND (reference sequence). The CDR3 has 13 residues. CDR3 in amino acids: CASCRQGNEKLFF. Written as DNA, the CDR3 is TGTGCCAGTTGCAGACAGGGTAATGAAAAACTGTTTTTT.

The CDR3 DNA sequence: TGTGCCAGCAACCCCTCCAGAGCGGGAGAGCCAGATACGCAGTATTTT. Amino acids: CASNPSRAGEPDTQYF. The rearrangement uses TRBV6-4 and TRBJ2-3; 8 bases align to TRBD2. Per the germline V gene, CDR1 is MRHNA and CDR2 is SNTAGT. The CDR3 length is 16 residues. The trim removed 7 bases at V and 4 bases at J, leaving 13 bases unmatched.

The V gene is TRBV18, the J gene TRBJ1-1; a possible D gene is TRBD1 (6 bases). V shed 3 bases and J shed 4 bases, with 12 bases lying between them. The CDR3 consists of 14 residues. Per the germline V gene, CDR1 is KGHSH and CDR2 is LQKENI. The CDR3 DNA follows: TGTGCCAGCTCACCTACCACAGGGTTCACTGAAGCTTTCTTT. This sequence encodes CASSPTTGFTEAFF.

The chain employs TRBV9 and TRBJ1-1; 8 nucleotides align to TRBD1. The CDR3 has 15 residues. Germline CDR1 SGDLS, CDR2 YYNGEE. V shed 0 bases and J 3 bases; nucleotides not matched to a gene: 4. Here the CDR3 DNA reads TGTGCCAGCAGCGTAGGTTTACAGGGGGACACTGAAGCTTTCTTT. Encoded protein: CASSVGLQGDTEAFF.

The gene calls are TRBV7-2 and TRBJ2-7; 9 positions agree with TRBD1. Trimming took 4 bases from V and 4 from J; bases not matched to a gene: 5. The CDR3 runs 14 residues. Per the germline V gene, CDR1 is SGHTA and CDR2 is FQGNSA. The CDR3 loop reads CASSSTGGRYEQYF. DNA of the CDR3: TGTGCCAGCAGCTCTACAGGGGGCAGGTACGAGCAGTACTTC.

The rearrangement joins TRBV5-6 to TRBJ1-1, with D unresolved. Trimming cost V 4 bases and J 5 bases, with 15 bases left between them. Germline values: CDR1 SGHDT, CDR2 YYEEEE. The CDR3 runs to 14 residues. The CDR3 here is CASSPFGSRTEAFF. The CDR3 DNA reads as TGTGCCAGCAGCCCCTTCGGTTCTCGGACTGAAGCTTTCTTT.

The chain employs TRBV27 and TRBJ1-1; D may be TRBD1 (5 bases). This CDR3 has 15 amino acids. Germline V lookup: CDR1 MNHEY, CDR2 SMNVEV (reference sequence). Trimming left V 3 bases short and J 1 base short, with 12 bases between. CDR3 residues: CASSFSVTENTEAFF. Here the CDR3 DNA reads TGTGCCAGCAGTTTCTCCGTGACAGAGAACACTGAAGCTTTCTTT.

In this sample, this clone turned up once. The V gene is TRBV4-3, the J gene TRBJ1-2, with unresolved D. The CDR3 has 16 amino acids. Germline V gene data show CDR1 as LGHNA and CDR2 as YSLEER. V gave up 0 bases and J gave up 8 bases, with 19 bases separating them. CDR3 loop: CASSQDQDSRGRGYTF. The DNA of the CDR3 is TGCGCCAGCAGCCAAGATCAGGACTCCCGAGGTAGGGGCTACACCTTC.

The chain uses TRBV30 and TRBJ2-1; D is unclear. Trimming removed 3 bases at V and 4 bases at J, with 10 bases between. The CDR3 contains 13 residues. Germline-derived CDR1 and CDR2 are GTSNPN and SVGIG (reference sequence). CDR3 bases: TGTGCCTGGAGGGCCCTTCTTTACAATGAGCAGTTCTTC. Translated, it gives CAWRALLYNEQFF.

A note on this clone: Other DNA sequences in this specimen translate into the identical CDR3. The chain recombines TRBV5-1 with TRBJ2-5, with no clear D. The germline V gene has CDR1 SGHRS and CDR2 YFSETQ. V lost 0 bases and J 5 bases, leaving 5 bases between the germline ends. The CDR3 has 12 amino acids. This chain's CDR3 is CASSLARETQYF. The CDR3 DNA reads TGCGCCAGCAGCTTGGCCCGGGAGACCCAGTACTTC. Variable domain in full (rest from reference TRBV5-1 and TRBJ2-5): KAGVTQTPRYLIKTRGQQVTLSCSPISGHRSVSWYQQTPGQGLQFLFEYFSETQRNKGNFPGRFSGRQFSNSRSEMNVSTLELGDSALYLCASSLARETQYFGPGTRLLVL.

The rearrangement uses TRBV7-2 and TRBJ1-2; the D gene is possibly TRBD1 (6 bases). Trimming took 4 bases from V and 8 from J, leaving 14 bases between them. Germline values: CDR1 SGHTA, CDR2 FQGNSA. The CDR3 consists of 13 residues. The CDR3 nucleotides read TGTGCCAGCAGCTCTGGGGGCGTTGGGGGCTACACCTTC. It is translated as CASSSGGVGGYTF.

J is TRBJ2-1 and V is TRBV6-5, with TRBD1 matching 7 bases. This CDR3 contains 14 residues. CDR1 is MNHEY and CDR2 is SVGAGI in the germline V gene. Trimming cost V 5 bases and J 2 bases; bases outside gene matches: 3. The CDR3 sequence: CASSRDSAYNEQFF. CDR3 nucleotides: TGTGCCAGCAGTAGGGACAGTGCCTACAATGAGCAGTTCTTC.

The chain has TRBV5-1 and TRBJ2-1; the match to TRBD2 covers 11 bases. With 4 bases clipped from V and 7 bases from J, the junction kept 7 bases outside the gene matches. The CDR3 is made up of 15 amino acids. From germline, CDR1 is SGHRS and CDR2 YFSETQ. CDR3 nucleotide sequence: TGCGCCAGCAGCATTACTAGCGGGAGTCGGAATGAGCAGTTCTTC. Translating gives CASSITSGSRNEQFF.